Included here is one T cell receptor beta chain sequence, with context. The germline V gene encodes CDR1 WSHSY and CDR2 SAAADI. V was trimmed by 6 bases and J by 0 bases, leaving 11 bases between them. CDR3 length: 14 residues. In the authors' methods: Reference gene primer amplification gave estimated nucleated cell counts. Some clones are missing from TCRdb's copy, which holds only in-frame ones; the method was immunoSEQ multiplex PCR. The DNA gave D and trimming, while V, J and clone size come from that table. The sample consists of fewer than 500,000 clones, about four fifths of them appearing once. This entry comes from a study of blood T cell repertoires in COVID-19. Study overall: The United States, Italy and Spain supplied acute and convalescent COVID-19 samples. Sources were T cells, B-cell-depleted T cells, or PBMCs; the material itself was cDNA or gDNA.

The rearrangement uses TRBV10-2 and TRBJ1-1; D not resolved. This clonotype was sampled from a human donor with acute or convalescent COVID-19. The donor label of this sample is uncertain. Material: peripheral blood. Here the CDR3 DNA reads TGCGCCAGCAGACCAGGAAGAATGAACACTGAAGCTTTCTTT. This sequence encodes CASRPGRMNTEAFF.